These T cell receptor beta chains were read from a single sample in a study of tumor-infiltrating lymphocytes in primary liver carcinoma. TCRdb analysed the multiplex PCR reads with MiXCR anew, one entry per CDR3 protein. The profile shows just over 20,000 distinct CDR3 sequences, almost 80% of them singletons. Sequenced sample: liver tumor tissue from sampling region 4. Receptor source: a woman in her 30s with primary liver carcinoma and hepatitis B virus infection. Each CDR3 is given with its conserved first and last residue. The D gene is left open where the match is weak. Only part of the rows carry a size: once, few, many, or a class if the clone is expanded.

V: TRBV11-3
size: NA
J: TRBJ2-1
D: NA
CDR3: CASSRLGGGYEQFF
DNA: TGTGCCAGCAGTCGACTAGGGGGTGGGTATGAGCAGTTCTTC

V: TRBV6-6
size: NA
J: TRBJ2-3
D: NA
CDR3: CASSYQTGPRHADTQYF
DNA: TGTGCCAGCAGTTACCAGACCGGACCTCGACACGCAGATACACAGTATTTT

V: TRBV29-1
size: NA
J: TRBJ2-1
D: TRBD2
CDR3: CSALRDYNVQFF
DNA: TGCAGCGCACTAAGGGACTACAATGTGCAGTTCTTT

V: TRBV12-5
size: many
J: TRBJ1-1
D: NA
CDR3: CASGFGTEAFF
DNA: TGTGCTAGTGGTTTCGGCACTGAAGCTTTCTTT

V: TRBV4-3
size: NA
J: TRBJ2-3
D: NA
CDR3: CASSQLVWLGVPDDAQYF
DNA: TGCGCCAGCAGCCAGTTGGTCTGGCTGGGTGTTCCCGATGATGCGCAGTATTTT

V: TRBV11-2
size: NA
J: TRBJ2-5
D: NA
CDR3: CASKSRDSAHQETLYF
DNA: TGTGCCAGCAAATCCCGGGACTCGGCCCACCAAGAGACCCTGTACTTT

V: TRBV11-2
size: NA
J: TRBJ2-7
D: NA
CDR3: CGGSLGVSGSYEQYF
DNA: TGTGGCGGCAGCCTAGGAGTTAGCGGTTCCTACGAGCAGTACTTC

V: TRBV6-5
size: NA
J: TRBJ2-2
D: TRBD1
CDR3: CASSQRTGFNGELFF
DNA: TGTGCTAGCAGTCAGCGGACAGGGTTCAACGGGGAGCTGTTTTTT

V: TRBV6-5
size: few
J: TRBJ2-6
D: NA
CDR3: CTSGRNYGANVLTF
DNA: TGTACCAGCGGTCGGAACTATGGGGCCAACGTCCTGACTTTC

V: TRBV20-1
size: many
J: TRBJ2-7
D: NA
CDR3: CSARDPNREQGHEQYF
DNA: TGCAGTGCTAGAGACCCCAACAGGGAGCAGGGGCACGAGCAGTACTTC

V: TRBV6-1
size: NA
J: TRBJ2-7
D: TRBD1
CDR3: CATSDGTGVHYEQYF
DNA: TGTGCCACCAGTGACGGGACAGGGGTGCATTACGAGCAGTATTTC

V: TRBV4-3
size: NA
J: TRBJ2-2
D: TRBD2
CDR3: CASNQGSAGGPGELFF
DNA: TGCGCCAGCAACCAAGGGAGTGCGGGAGGTCCCGGGGAGCTGTTTTTT

V: TRBV10-3
size: NA
J: TRBJ2-5
D: NA
CDR3: CAIREAVQETQYF
DNA: TGTGCCATCAGGGAAGCGGTCCAAGAGACCCAGTACTTC

V: TRBV29-1
size: NA
J: TRBJ2-1
D: NA
CDR3: CSALRNYNGQLF
DNA: TGCAGCGCCCTAAGGAACTACAATGGGCAGCTCTTC

V: TRBV11-2
size: many
J: TRBJ1-4
D: NA
CDR3: CASPWGGKLFF
DNA: TGTGCCAGCCCCTGGGGGGGAAAACTGTTTTTT

V: TRBV11-2
size: NA
J: TRBJ2-5
D: NA
CDR3: CASSLEPGMGLEGTQYF
DNA: TGTGCCAGCAGCTTAGAGCCTGGTATGGGGTTAGAAGGGACCCAGTACTTC

V: TRBV7-9
size: NA
J: TRBJ2-7
D: NA
CDR3: CASSADTYKQYF
DNA: TGTGCCAGCAGTGCGGACACCTACAAGCAGTACTTC

V: TRBV11-1
size: NA
J: TRBJ2-1
D: TRBD2
CDR3: CASSLCPGLAAYPYNEQFF
DNA: TGTGCCAGCAGCTTATGCCCGGGACTAGCGGCTTATCCCTACAATGAGCAGTTCTTC

V: TRBV4-1
size: NA
J: TRBJ1-2
D: TRBD1
CDR3: CASSQDWQGAGYGYTF
DNA: TGCGCCAGCAGCCAAGACTGGCAGGGGGCCGGTTATGGCTACACCTTC

V: TRBV4-1
size: NA
J: TRBJ2-5
D: NA
CDR3: CATNQEERGGETQYF
DNA: TGCGCCACAAACCAAGAAGAGAGGGGGGGCGAGACCCAGTACTTC

V: TRBV7-8
size: NA
J: TRBJ2-3
D: TRBD2
CDR3: CASSATPSGSRNNTRYF
DNA: TGTGCCAGCAGCGCCACCCCTAGCGGGAGTAGAAACAATACGCGGTATTTT

V: TRBV10-3
size: NA
J: TRBJ2-7
D: NA
CDR3: CAISDVKLYYEQYF
DNA: TGTGCCATTAGTGATGTCAAGCTTTATTACGAACAGTACTTC

V: TRBV29-1
size: NA
J: TRBJ1-1
D: TRBD1
CDR3: CSVKTGSIEDFF
DNA: TGCAGCGTCAAGACAGGGAGCATTGAAGATTTCTTT

V: TRBV6-5
size: NA
J: TRBJ2-5
D: TRBD1
CDR3: CESSTDRGLTQYF
DNA: TGTGAAAGCAGTACCGACAGGGGGCTGACCCAGTATTTC

V: TRBV12-3/TRBV12-4
size: few
J: TRBJ1-1
D: TRBD1
CDR3: CASSPVPGQGTGTEASF
DNA: TGTGCCAGCAGCCCAGTCCCGGGACAGGGGACGGGCACTGAAGCTTCCTTC

V: TRBV20-1
size: NA
J: TRBJ1-2
D: NA
CDR3: CSARGLFSNYGYTF
DNA: TGCAGTGCTAGAGGGTTGTTTTCTAACTATGGCTACACCTTC

V: TRBV4-3
size: NA
J: TRBJ2-1
D: NA
CDR3: CASSQDRGYAYSEQFF
DNA: TGCGCCAGCAGCCAAGATAGGGGCTACGCCTACAGTGAGCAGTTCTTC

V: TRBV5-6
size: NA
J: TRBJ2-2
D: NA
CDR3: CACSLAPRVIGELLF
DNA: TGTGCCTGCAGCTTGGCACCCAGAGTCATCGGGGAGCTGCTATTT

V: TRBV6-1
size: NA
J: TRBJ1-2
D: NA
CDR3: CVSSERFLVHRSNYGYIF
DNA: TGTGTCAGCAGTGAACGGTTCCTGGTCCATAGATCTAACTATGGCTACATCTTC

V: TRBV28
size: NA
J: TRBJ2-7
D: NA
CDR3: CTSGLTGRYEQYF
DNA: TGTACCAGCGGTCTTACAGGGAGATACGAGCAGTACTTC

V: TRBV6-5
size: NA
J: TRBJ2-7
D: NA
CDR3: CASSHKDSCSYEQYF
DNA: TGTGCCAGCAGTCACAAGGACAGTTGCTCCTACGAGCAGTACTTC

V: TRBV14
size: NA
J: TRBJ2-1
D: TRBD1
CDR3: CANSQDLTPRDRMGIEQLF
DNA: TGTGCCAACAGCCAAGACCTTACACCCCGGGACAGGATGGGGATTGAGCAGCTCTTC

V: TRBV6-2/TRBV6-3
size: NA
J: TRBJ2-2
D: NA
CDR3: CASCYPPGERGAEELFF
DNA: TGTGCCAGCTGTTACCCCCCCGGGGAGAGAGGCGCCGAGGAGCTGTTTTTT

V: TRBV4-3
size: NA
J: TRBJ1-2
D: NA
CDR3: CASSQDWGRVNVYDF
DNA: TGCGCCAGCAGCCAGGATTGGGGCAGGGTGAATGTCTACGACTTC

V: TRBV4-3
size: NA
J: TRBJ2-3
D: NA
CDR3: CAGSQDWGAGVDTQYF
DNA: TGCGCCGGCAGCCAAGATTGGGGAGCTGGAGTAGATACGCAGTATTTT

V: TRBV5-4
size: NA
J: TRBJ1-3
D: NA
CDR3: CASSLTGNTIYF
DNA: TGTGCCAGCAGCTTGACGGGAAACACCATATATTTT

V: TRBV28
size: NA
J: TRBJ1-5
D: TRBD1
CDR3: CASSVSGTGHF
DNA: TGTGCCAGCAGTGTCTCCGGGACAGGCCATTTT

V: TRBV11-3
size: many
J: TRBJ2-2
D: TRBD2
CDR3: CASSLQAGAGTGELFF
DNA: TGTGCTAGCAGCTTACAAGCGGGAGCGGGAACCGGGGAGCTGTTTTTT

V: TRBV7-9
size: once
J: TRBJ2-3
D: TRBD2
CDR3: CASGILLAGATDTQYF
DNA: TGTGCCAGCGGCATATTACTAGCGGGAGCGACAGATACGCAGTATTTT

V: TRBV7-8
size: many
J: TRBJ2-2
D: NA
CDR3: CASIFPRLGENTGGLFF
DNA: TGTGCCAGCATCTTCCCTAGGTTGGGGGAAAACACCGGGGGGCTGTTTTTT

V: TRBV11-2
size: NA
J: TRBJ2-3
D: NA
CDR3: CASSLGGKGFFKYTEYF
DNA: TGTGCCAGCAGCTTAGGGGGAAAGGGATTTTTCAAATATACGGAGTATTTT

V: TRBV12-3/TRBV12-4
size: NA
J: TRBJ2-6
D: NA
CDR3: CASRLKGRTEVHSGANVLTF
DNA: TGTGCCAGCAGGTTAAAGGGGAGGACAGAGGTCCACTCTGGGGCCAACGTCCTGACTTTC

V: TRBV7-9
size: NA
J: TRBJ2-3
D: TRBD2
CDR3: CASSLLLAGVTDTKYF
DNA: TGTGCCAGCAGCCTATTACTAGCGGGTGTCACAGATACGAAGTATTTT

V: TRBV11-2
size: NA
J: TRBJ2-7
D: NA
CDR3: CTSSLGVSSSYEQYF
DNA: TGTACCAGCAGCTTAGGAGTTAGCAGTTCCTATGAGCAGTACTTC

V: TRBV5-4
size: many
J: TRBJ2-5
D: TRBD2
CDR3: CASSLAPKAGMGETQYF
DNA: TGTGCCAGCAGCTTGGCCCCCAAAGCGGGAATGGGTGAGACCCAGTACTTC

V: TRBV29-1
size: NA
J: TRBJ1-2
D: NA
CDR3: CSAVMGNGYTF
DNA: TGCAGCGCTGTGATGGGAAATGGCTACACCTTC

V: TRBV6-1
size: NA
J: TRBJ1-2
D: NA
CDR3: CAISELFLVLRSNYDYTF
DNA: TGTGCCATCAGTGAACTGTTCCTGGTCCTTAGATCTAACTATGACTACACCTTC

V: TRBV2
size: many
J: TRBJ2-3
D: TRBD1
CDR3: CASRDGQGVRGLHFDTQYF
DNA: TGTGCCAGCAGAGACGGACAGGGGGTTAGGGGTCTACATTTCGATACGCAGTATTTT

V: TRBV2
size: many
J: TRBJ2-1
D: TRBD1
CDR3: CASSDGQGARNEQFF
DNA: TGTGCCAGCAGCGACGGTCAGGGGGCAAGGAATGAGCAGTTCTTC

V: TRBV11-3
size: once
J: TRBJ2-7
D: NA
CDR3: CASSSRGTRTMGNEQYF
DNA: TGTGCCAGCAGCTCCCGGGGGACGCGGACCATGGGCAATGAGCAGTACTTC

V: TRBV4-3
size: once
J: TRBJ1-2
D: NA
CDR3: CASSQDWGRVNFYTF
DNA: TGCGCCAGCAGCCAAGATTGGGGCAGGGTGAATTTCTACACTTTC

V: TRBV10-3
size: NA
J: TRBJ2-1
D: NA
CDR3: CSISPTVTRDEQFF
DNA: TGTTCCATCAGTCCCACGGTGACCCGGGATGAACAGTTCTTC

V: TRBV11-2
size: NA
J: TRBJ2-3
D: NA
CDR3: CAGSPWETSSTDTQYF
DNA: TGTGCCGGCAGTCCGTGGGAGACGTCGAGCACAGATACGCAGTATTTT

V: TRBV6-5
size: once
J: TRBJ2-7
D: NA
CDR3: CASSYGVSNEQYF
DNA: TGCGCCAGCAGTTACGGGGTATCCAACGAGCAGTACTTC

V: TRBV4-1
size: NA
J: TRBJ2-3
D: NA
CDR3: CACGQLGMVTEDSDTQYF
DNA: TGCGCCTGCGGCCAACTAGGCATGGTAACTGAAGACTCGGATACGCAGTATTTT

V: TRBV4-3
size: NA
J: TRBJ2-2
D: NA
CDR3: CASGQGRVGGPGELFF
DNA: TGCGCCAGCGGCCAAGGGAGAGTGGGAGGTCCCGGGGAGCTGTTCTTT

V: TRBV11-2
size: once
J: TRBJ2-3
D: TRBD1
CDR3: CANSPTRQGRGDTQYF
DNA: TGTGCCAACAGCCCGACGCGACAGGGAAGGGGGGATACGCAGTATTTT

V: TRBV4-3
size: NA
J: TRBJ1-2
D: NA
CDR3: CASSQDWGRLKGYTF
DNA: TGCGCCAGCAGCCAAGATTGGGGCAGGCTGAAAGGCTATACCTTC

V: TRBV7-9
size: NA
J: TRBJ2-7
D: NA
CDR3: CASGPDGYSYEQYF
DNA: TGTGCAAGCGGCCCCGATGGATACTCCTACGAGCAGTACTTC

V: TRBV7-8
size: NA
J: TRBJ2-7
D: NA
CDR3: CASSLDARQYELYF
DNA: TGTGCCAGCAGCTTAGATGCCAGACAGTATGAGCTGTACTTC